The 2 T cell receptor beta chains below were found in one sample sequenced in a study of blood T cells in healthy people across ages. Alongside a J-beta primer mix, a sample-barcoded 5' primer served in a second PCR lasting 7 to 11 cycles. TCRdb used MiXCR to reprocess the 5' RACE reads, holding one entry per CDR3 protein. The repertoire consists of fewer than 1,000,000 distinct CDR3 sequences, with under 55% occurring once and the leading ten covering approximately 19%. The sample was blood. These receptors originate from a man aged 55 to 70 in good health.

This chain joins TRBV3-1 and TRBJ2-5, with TRBD2 identical over 8 bases. This CDR3 spans 14 amino acids. J gave up 5 bases and V 4 bases, and 6 bases lay outside the gene matches. CDR1 and CDR2 from the germline V gene are LGHDT and YNNKEL (reference sequence). CDR3 bases: TGTGCCAGCAGCCTATGGACTAGCAAGGAGACCCAGTACTTC. This encodes CASSLWTSKETQYF.

The CDR3 is CASLDRGRNGQYF. CDR3 sequence (DNA): TGTGCCAGCTTAGACAGGGGGAGGAACGGGCAGTACTTC. The chain carries TRBV12-3 or TRBV12-4 and TRBJ2-7; TRBD1 matches at 9 bases. Trimming took 8 bases from V and 9 from J; bases not matched to a gene: 11. The CDR3 covers 13 residues.